The 11 T cell receptor beta chains below all came from one sample that was sequenced in a study of T cells in localized non-small cell lung cancer. Repertoires were generated with immunoSEQ multiplex PCR, while TCRdb's copy carries only in-frame clones and drops some. The sample consists of tens of thousands of clones, approximately 84% of them appearing once. The source material was peripheral blood, sampled before any cancer treatment. The receptors stem from a man between 40 and 70 years old with stage I lung adenocarcinoma.

The chain couples TRBV7-7 to TRBJ2-5; 7 nucleotides agree with TRBD1. V lost 5 bases and J lost 5; bases outside the gene matches: 5. This CDR3 comprises 13 residues. Germline CDR1 is SSHAT and CDR2 is FNYEAQ (reference sequence). The CDR3 here is CASSPDRAETQYF. In DNA form, the CDR3 reads TGTGCCAGCAGCCCCGACAGGGCGGAGACCCAGTACTTC.

The count of this clone is one. This chain joins TRBV13 and TRBJ2-1; 7 bases are a match to TRBD2. CDR3 length: 14 amino acids. With V trimmed by 3 bases and J by 8 bases, 7 bases remained unmatched. Germline loops: CDR1 PRHDT, CDR2 FYEKMQ (reference sequence). The CDR3, as DNA: TGTGCCAGCAGCTTGGGTGGGGCGGGGGATGAGCAGTTCTTC. Its protein product is CASSLGGAGDEQFF.

The J gene is TRBJ2-7, the V gene TRBV2; D is possibly TRBD1 (8 bases). Germline V gives CDR1 SNHLY, CDR2 FYNNEI. The CDR3 runs to 16 residues. Trimming pared 3 bases from V and 7 bases from J, leaving 22 bases between. The CDR3 DNA reads as TGTGCCAGCAGTGAGTTACAGGGGGGGATACCCTTGGAGCAGTACTTC. Translation gives CASSELQGGIPLEQYF.

The CDR3 here is CASSLALGGNTGELFF. CDR3 sequence (DNA): TGTGCCAGCAGCTTAGCGCTAGGGGGGAACACCGGGGAGCTGTTTTTT. V and J are TRBV7-8 and TRBJ2-2, with D possibly matching TRBD1 (6 bases). The CDR3 extends over 16 amino acids. V dropped 0 bases and J dropped 1 base, with 9 bases sitting between them. Germline values: CDR1 SGHVS, CDR2 FQNEAQ.

This rearrangement joins TRBV18 to TRBJ2-1, with 9 bases identical to TRBD1. The CDR3 runs 15 residues. V trimming: 4 bases; J trimming: 8 bases; junction bases outside the gene matches: 9. From germline, CDR1 is KGHSH and CDR2 LQKENI. CDR3 amino acids: CASSQGQGNRDEQFF. In nucleotides, the CDR3 is TGTGCCAGCTCACAGGGACAGGGTAATAGGGATGAGCAGTTCTTC. Combining the CDR3 with reference TRBV18 and TRBJ2-1 gives the whole variable domain NAGVMQNPRHLVRRRGQEARLRCSPMKGHSHVYWYRQLPEEGLKFMVYLQKENIIDESGMPKERFSAEFPKEGPSILRIQQVVRGDSAAYFCASSQGQGNRDEQFFGPGTRLTVL.

The chain couples TRBV5-6 to TRBJ2-4; TRBD2 matches at 10 bases. The CDR3 consists of 19 residues. Germline values: CDR1 SGHDT, CDR2 YYEEEE. With V trimmed by 4 bases and J by 3 bases, 16 bases remained unmatched. The CDR3 sequence: CASSPLLAGVPTDKNIQYF. The CDR3 region has the DNA TGTGCCAGCAGCCCCCTTCTAGCGGGGGTCCCCACCGACAAAAACATTCAGTACTTC.

CDR3 sequence: CASSGLQGSLHF. The CDR3 DNA sequence: TGTGCCAGCAGCGGATTACAGGGGTCCCTCCACTTT. This rearrangement joins TRBV5-4 to TRBJ1-6, with 7 bases fitting TRBD1. Germline-derived CDR1 and CDR2 are SGHNT and YYREEE (reference sequence). Trimming removed 4 bases from V and 14 bases from J; junction bases left unmatched: 6. The CDR3 is 12 residues long.

J is TRBJ1-6 and V is TRBV11-2, with D unresolved. The CDR3 extends over 15 amino acids. Trimming cost V 5 bases and J 5 bases, with 13 bases left between them. Germline V lookup: CDR1 SGHAT, CDR2 FQNNGV. The CDR3 loop reads CASSLTGIDNSPLHF. CDR3 bases: TGTGCCAGCAGCCTTACGGGGATCGATAATTCACCCCTCCACTTT.

The chain joins TRBV6-6 to TRBJ2-3; D uncertain. The V end lost 0 bases, the J end lost 4 bases, and 8 bases lay between the germline ends. The germline CDR1 and CDR2 sequences are MNHNY and SVGAGI (reference sequence). The CDR3 totals 14 residues. The CDR3 here is CASSYSSRSDTQYF. CDR3 DNA: TGTGCCAGCAGTTACTCCTCGCGTTCAGATACGCAGTATTTT.

This rearrangement joins TRBV6-5 to TRBJ2-7, with 9 nucleotides matching TRBD1. The length of the CDR3 is 15 residues. CDR1 is MNHEY and CDR2 is SVGAGI in the germline V gene. After removal of 5 bases from V and 5 bases from J, the junction contained 10 bases not matched to a gene. CDR3 sequence reads: CASSLTGTGRNEQYF. The CDR3 bases are TGTGCCAGCAGTCTCACCGGGACAGGGAGGAACGAGCAGTACTTC.

This clone was found a few times. The J gene is TRBJ2-3, the V gene TRBV5-1; D perhaps matches TRBD1 (6 bases). V lost 6 bases and J lost 1, with 15 bases in between. The CDR3 is made up of 15 amino acids. Germline CDR1 SGHRS, CDR2 YFSETQ. Here the CDR3 DNA reads TGCGCCAGCACTCCAGGGGCTGGCGGCACAGATACGCAGTATTTT. This codes for CASTPGAGGTDTQYF. Based on the CDR3 plus reference TRBV5-1 and TRBJ2-3, the full variable domain is KAGVTQTPRYLIKTRGQQVTLSCSPISGHRSVSWYQQTPGQGLQFLFEYFSETQRNKGNFPGRFSGRQFSNSRSEMNVSTLELGDSALYLCASTPGAGGTDTQYFGPGTRLTVL.